This T cell receptor beta chain was found in a study of blood T cell repertoires in COVID-19 (dated by TCRdb to 2020 to 2021). Background for the entire study: Samples from collaborators originated in the United States, Italy and Spain and spanned both the acute and convalescent phases of COVID-19. The material from the prospective study consisted of cDNA or gDNA derived from T cells, B-cell-depleted T cells, or PBMCs. Deeply sampled blood TCRbeta repertoires from subjects exposed to, actively infected with, or recovered from COVID-19 were included in the dataset. The repertoires were made available in a free public database intended to serve as a resource for research on the immune response to SARS-CoV-2. The samples were drawn from the first 160 participants of the ongoing ImmuneRACE study and from 1,254 subjects provided by 6 global collaborators. Nearly every sample came with metadata listing a de-identified subject ID, COVID-19 status, age in years and sex. HLA class I and class II types, where available, came from metadata supplied by the sample provider rather than from assay-based typing.

One collaborating source in Seattle enrolled patients during active infection and followed them longitudinally through the course of disease. Each collaborating institution followed its own protocols to collect whole blood in K2EDTA tubes. For TCRbeta analysis, collaborators shipped samples as frozen whole blood, isolated PBMCs, or DNA extracted from either of those sample types. As concerns this clone: What this receptor recognizes is not known. The sample holds no much larger clone one base away, and base qualities are not on file. Other nucleotide sequences in the sample specify the same CDR3.

The CDR3 has 13 amino acids, counting the end cysteine and phenylalanine. The read is trimmed to its CDR3 DNA, 39 bases read in frame from base 1. V is cut by 6 bases and J by 0 bases, and the space between the germline ends is 8 bases. The immunoSEQ Assay, a bias-controlled multiplex PCR, was used to amplify TCRbeta CDR3 regions from genomic DNA. In the source study's methods: The number of nucleated cells in each sample was estimated from the amplification of reference gene primers within the assay. Sequence reads were collapsed and filtered to measure the absolute abundance of every unique TCRbeta CDR3 rearrangement. For each sample, productive Simpson clonality was calculated by taking the square root of Simpson's diversity index across productive rearrangements. TCRdb took over this immuneACCESS table, retaining in-frame rearrangements with V and J assigned. Such tables are incomplete; in checked studies, under half of the missing clones stem from an unresolved V gene, and the remainder is unexplained. The DNA was the basis for D and trimming; V, J and clone size are from that table. The sample records roughly 100,000 clones, roughly 87% of which are singletons. The ten largest clones capture roughly 5.2% of the sample.

The paper's findings and limits, for the study overall: Clinical and demographic metadata were provided uncurated, with the amount varying by source and participant.

The clonotype was recovered from a woman in her forties or fifties with COVID-19, enrolled during active disease. The material sequenced was peripheral blood. Recombination joined TRBV12-3 or TRBV12-4 with TRBJ1-1; the D gene cannot be named for sure. CDR3 reads: CASSRDMNTEAFF. The nucleotide sequence is TGTGCCAGCAGCCGAGACATGAACACTGAAGCTTTCTTT.